This TCR beta chain is drawn from a study of Graves' ophthalmopathy and Graves' hyperthyroidism. Overall study context: At initial diagnosis, peripheral blood was obtained, and this preceded any treatment.

The V gene's germline CDR1 is LNHDA and CDR2 SQIVND (reference sequence). The CDR3 has 14 residues. Trimming took 7 bases from V and 5 from J, leaving 15 bases between them. For repertoire sequencing, the TCR beta CDR3 regions were amplified from RNA transcripts. Second-round multiplex PCR followed a first-round RT-PCR using HTBI primers. TCRdb fed the multiplex PCR reads into MiXCR, producing one record per CDR3 protein. The table lists 740,000 or so distinct CDR3 sequences, 35% to 50% of them singletons. Sequencing was performed on peripheral blood. The sequence derives from an adult man with Graves' ophthalmopathy. V gene TRBV19 combines with J gene TRBJ1-5; D is ambiguous. CDR3: CASTKTARDQPQHF. CDR3 in DNA: TGTGCCAGTACCAAGACGGCACGGGATCAGCCCCAGCATTTT.